This entry is about one TCR beta chain. A much larger clone differs by one base, so this may be a read error. Using a constant-region primer together with ProtoScript II reverse transcriptase, TCR beta cDNA was made from approximately 0.55 ug of total RNA. Three nested multiplex PCR rounds, a slightly modified ARM-PCR method, built the TCR beta libraries. Forward primers for TRBV1-TRBV30 and a C-beta reverse primer served the first two PCR rounds, at roughly 10 cycles each. TCRdb ran MiXCR on the multiplex PCR reads and lists one entry per CDR3 protein. Among roughly 86,000 distinct CDR3 sequences listed, about 73% were seen once. Unsorted bulk tissue (roughly 17-32 mg) underwent RNA and DNA co-extraction. Resection treated the patients' primary liver carcinoma. No treatment had been given to the patients, who were chronically infected with HBV. This sample is drawn from a study of tumor-infiltrating lymphocytes in primary liver carcinoma. Overall study: Those enrolled were patients of both sexes, who were aged 30 to 69 years.

This CDR3 comprises 15 residues. Germline assignment: CDR1 SGHDN and CDR2 FVKESK. The specimen was tumor-adjacent normal liver tissue. The source is a man between 40 and 49 years old with primary liver carcinoma and hepatitis B virus infection. This chain links TRBV14 with TRBJ2-7; 9 nucleotides agree with TRBD1. The CDR3 bases are TGTGCCAGCAGCCAGACTGGGACAGGGTCCTACGAGCACTACTTC. This translates into CASSQTGTGSYEHYF.